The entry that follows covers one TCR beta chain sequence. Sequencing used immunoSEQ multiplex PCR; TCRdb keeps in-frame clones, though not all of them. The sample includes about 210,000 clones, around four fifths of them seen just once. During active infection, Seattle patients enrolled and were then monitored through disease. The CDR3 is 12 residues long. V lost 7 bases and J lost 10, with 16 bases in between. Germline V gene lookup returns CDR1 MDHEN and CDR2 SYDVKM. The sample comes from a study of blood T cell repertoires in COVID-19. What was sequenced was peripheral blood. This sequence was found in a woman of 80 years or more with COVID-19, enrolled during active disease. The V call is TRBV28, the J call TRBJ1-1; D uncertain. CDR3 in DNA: TGTGCCAGCATGGATTCCGAGGGCCTAGCTTTCTTT. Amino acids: CASMDSEGLAFF.